The 25 T cell receptor beta chains in this list originate from one sample, sequenced in a study of blood T cell repertoires in COVID-19. Assay: immunoSEQ multiplex PCR; the TCRdb copy retains only in-frame clones and omits some. Here the sample spans roughly 100,000 clones, approximately 90% being singletons. The sample was peripheral blood. These receptors were collected from a man in his forties or fifties with acute or convalescent COVID-19.

The rearrangement joins TRBV4-3 to TRBJ2-2, with 12 bases identical to TRBD2. There are 18 residues in the CDR3. Germline V lookup: CDR1 LGHNA, CDR2 YSLEER. After removal of 0 bases from V and 3 bases from J, the junction contained 5 bases not matched to a gene. The CDR3 DNA sequence: TGCGCCAGCAGCCAAGATGGAACTAGCGGGAGGTACACCGGGGAGCTGTTTTTT. Translating it yields CASSQDGTSGRYTGELFF.

This chain links TRBV5-6 with TRBJ1-5; TRBD1 might be the D (5 bases). The CDR3 spans 15 residues. V lost 4 bases to trimming and J lost 5 bases, with 16 bases between them. Looked up from germline, CDR1 is SGHDT and CDR2 is YYEEEE. CDR3 region: CASSRVGLPDQPQHF. CDR3 bases: TGTGCCAGCAGCCGAGTGGGACTGCCCGATCAGCCCCAGCATTTT.

The rearrangement joins TRBV6-5 to TRBJ1-1, with a weak D call TRBD1 (6 bases). Germline-derived CDR1 and CDR2 are MNHEY and SVGAGI. The V end was cut by 1 base, the J end by 8 bases, with 11 bases between. CDR3 length: 13 residues. The CDR3 protein is CASSYFSGTEAFF. CDR3 DNA sequence: TGTGCCAGCAGTTACTTTTCCGGGACAGAAGCTTTCTTT.

DNA of the CDR3: TGTGCCAGCAGCTTAGTCGTGACCGGGGAGCTGTTTTTT. Amino acid sequence: CASSLVVTGELFF. V is TRBV11-2 and J is TRBJ2-2; D gene ambiguous. Germline CDR1 SGHAT, CDR2 FQNNGV. There are 13 residues in the CDR3. V lost 1 base and J 5 bases, leaving 5 bases between the germline ends.

The CDR3 coding sequence is TGCGCCAGCAGACTCACCGCGGGAGGGGGGATGAGCTCCCAGTTCTTC. Protein sequence: CASRLTAGGGMSSQFF. The J gene is TRBJ2-1, the V gene TRBV5-1, with TRBD2 identical over 9 bases. The V and J ends lost 5 bases and 13 bases, in that order; junction bases with no gene match: 19. CDR1 and CDR2 from the germline V gene are SGHRS and YFSETQ. The CDR3 has 16 amino acids.

This rearrangement joins TRBV11-3 to TRBJ2-7; 7 bases match TRBD1. This CDR3 region has 15 residues. J lost 3 bases, V lost 5 bases, and 10 bases had no gene match. The germline gives CDR1 SGHNT, CDR2 YENEEA. The CDR3 spells CASSLRGTEIYEQYF. CDR3 nucleotides: TGTGCCAGCAGCCTTAGAGGGACAGAAATCTACGAGCAGTACTTC.

The chain employs TRBV19 and TRBJ1-1, with D unclear. Deletions cut 3 bases from V and 3 bases from J, with 8 bases between. Per the germline V gene, CDR1 is LNHDA and CDR2 is SQIVND (reference sequence). CDR3 length: 13 amino acids. This CDR3 is CASSIRQDTEAFF. In nucleotides, the CDR3 is TGTGCCAGTAGTATCCGTCAGGACACTGAAGCTTTCTTT.

The chain recombines TRBV6-5 with TRBJ2-7, with D possibly matching TRBD1 (6 bases). The V and J ends lost 6 bases and 7 bases respectively, with 19 bases between them. Germline CDR1 is MNHEY and CDR2 is SVGAGI. The CDR3 contains 14 residues. CDR3 residues: CASRVRQGTGEQYF. DNA of the CDR3: TGTGCCAGCAGGGTACGGCAGGGGACGGGGGAGCAGTACTTC.

The rearrangement joins TRBV6-5 to TRBJ2-4; possible D gene TRBD2, 5 bases. With 7 bases removed from V and 0 bases from J, the gap between germline ends came to 10 bases. Germline assignment: CDR1 MNHEY and CDR2 SVGAGI. This CDR3 contains 14 residues. The CDR3 nucleotides read TGTGCCAGCACCATAGGACTAGCCAAAAACATTCAGTACTTC. Translation gives CASTIGLAKNIQYF.

CDR3 region: CASSSQGFETQYF. CDR3 coding DNA: TGTGCCAGTAGTTCCCAGGGGTTCGAGACCCAGTACTTC. V and J are TRBV19 and TRBJ2-5, with D perhaps TRBD1 (6 bases). Germline CDR1 and CDR2: LNHDA and SQIVND (reference sequence). V gave up 5 bases and J gave up 5 bases, with 12 bases separating them. CDR3 length: 13 residues.

This clone has just one count. CDR3 loop: CASSLAGQGGYTF. CDR3 DNA: TGTGCCAGCAGCTTAGCCGGACAGGGAGGCTACACCTTC. The chain recombines TRBV7-9 with TRBJ1-2; 8 bases line up with TRBD1. CDR1 is SEHNR and CDR2 is FQNEAQ in the germline V gene (reference sequence). The CDR3 has 13 residues. After removal of 0 bases from V and 8 bases from J, the junction contained 2 bases not matched to a gene.

The gene calls are TRBV6-5 and TRBJ2-5; TRBD1 matches at 7 bases. The J segment lost 5 bases and the V segment lost 2 bases, leaving 2 bases of the junction unmatched. This CDR3 is built from 13 residues. Germline V CDR1 and CDR2: MNHEY, SVGAGI. The CDR3 sequence is CASSYDRVETQYF. For the CDR3, the DNA is TGTGCCAGCAGTTACGACAGGGTCGAGACCCAGTACTTC.

The V call is TRBV6-5, the J call TRBJ1-1, with a tentative D call TRBD1 (5 bases). The germline CDR1 and CDR2 sequences are MNHEY and SVGAGI. Trimming shortened V by 2 bases and J by 7 bases, and 8 bases separated the two germline ends. The CDR3 length is 12 residues. As DNA, the CDR3 is TGTGCCAGCAGTTACCGGCAGGGTGAAGCTTTCTTT. Amino acids: CASSYRQGEAFF.

The rearrangement joins TRBV9 to TRBJ1-1; D gene unclear. From germline, CDR1 is SGDLS and CDR2 YYNGEE. V was clipped by 3 bases and J by 4 bases, with 16 bases between them. The CDR3 spans 15 residues. DNA for the CDR3: TGTGCCAGCAGCGCAAGTATAAAGCTCGGCACTGAAGCTTTCTTT. It encodes CASSASIKLGTEAFF. Looking up the rest from reference TRBV9 and TRBJ1-1 gives the full variable domain: DSGVTQTPKHLITATGQRVTLRCSPRSGDLSVYWYQQSLDQGLQFLIQYYNGEERAKGNILERFSAQQFPDLHSELNLSSLELGDSALYFCASSASIKLGTEAFFGQGTRLTVV.

The rearrangement joins TRBV6-5 to TRBJ2-7; TRBD2 might be the D (7 bases). This CDR3 comprises 16 residues. V dropped 0 bases and J dropped 4 bases, with 16 bases sitting between them. Germline V gene data show CDR1 as MNHEY and CDR2 as SVGAGI. Here the CDR3 DNA reads TGTGCCAGCAGTTACTCATCGGGGGCGGGAGCGTACGAGCAGTACTTC. This sequence encodes CASSYSSGAGAYEQYF.

The chain combines TRBV20-1 with TRBJ2-2; D uncertain. This CDR3 spans 13 amino acids. CDR1 and CDR2 from the germline V gene are DFQATT and SNEGSKA (reference sequence). The V end was cut by 3 bases, the J end by 1 base, with 6 bases between. CDR3 DNA: TGCAGTGCTAGTTCCAGGAACACCGGGGAGCTGTTTTTT. Its translation is CSASSRNTGELFF.

The chain carries TRBV5-6 and TRBJ2-7; TRBD1 is a possible D gene (6 bases). Between the trimmed V and J ends, which lost 1 base and 0 bases, there was a span of 8 bases. In germline, CDR1 is SGHDT, CDR2 YYEEEE. This CDR3 has 14 amino acids. The DNA of the CDR3 is TGTGCCAGCAGCTTGCGGACAGCCTCCTACGAGCAGTACTTC. Protein product: CASSLRTASYEQYF.

The chain is built from TRBV25-1 and TRBJ1-1, with TRBD1 matching over 9 bases. CDR1 is MGHDK and CDR2 is SYGVNS in the germline V gene. The length of the CDR3 is 13 residues. V trimming: 6 bases; J trimming: 4 bases; junction bases outside the gene matches: 3. The CDR3 region has the DNA TGTGCCAGCAGCTTGACAGGGGGCACTGAAGCTTTCTTT. Translating it yields CASSLTGGTEAFF.

This chain joins TRBV7-8 and TRBJ2-3; possibly TRBD1 for D (5 bases). In germline, CDR1 is SGHVS, CDR2 FQNEAQ. The V end was cut by 9 bases, the J end by 0 bases, with 19 bases between. The CDR3 consists of 16 residues. The CDR3 protein is CASTGLMSPSTDTQYF. The CDR3 DNA follows: TGTGCCAGTACAGGTTTGATGAGCCCAAGCACAGATACGCAGTATTTT.

DNA of the CDR3: TGTGCCAGCTCACCACCGTCGACTAGCGGGAGCGGGGCCCAGTACTTC. Amino acid sequence: CASSPPSTSGSGAQYF. The chain recombines TRBV18 with TRBJ2-5; the match to TRBD2 covers 12 bases. Germline V CDR1 and CDR2: KGHSH, LQKENI. This CDR3 is built from 16 residues. With V trimmed by 0 bases and J by 9 bases, 8 bases remained unmatched.

The CDR3 nucleotides are TGTGCCAGCAGCTTAAGCGGCAGACCGAACACTGAAGCTTTCTTT. It encodes CASSLSGRPNTEAFF. The V call is TRBV11-2, the J call TRBJ1-1, with D unclear. The CDR3 is made up of 15 amino acids. V was trimmed by 2 bases and J by 1 base, leaving 11 bases between them. CDR1 and CDR2 from the germline V gene are SGHAT and FQNNGV. The whole variable domain, remainder taken from reference TRBV11-2 and TRBJ1-1, is EAGVAQSPRYKIIEKRQSVAFWCNPISGHATLYWYQQILGQGPKLLIQFQNNGVVDDSQLPKDRFSAERLKGVDSTLKIQPAKLEDSAVYLCASSLSGRPNTEAFFGQGTRLTVV.

This rearrangement joins TRBV6-2 or TRBV6-3 to TRBJ2-5, with a tentative D call TRBD2 (8 bases). The CDR3 extends over 17 amino acids. CDR1 is MNHEY and CDR2 is SVGEGT in the germline V gene. Trimming cost V 4 bases and J 6 bases, with 24 bases left between them. CDR3 in amino acids: CASSSPRGREAQKTQYF. The CDR3, as DNA: TGTGCCAGCAGTTCGCCGAGGGGGCGGGAGGCGCAGAAGACCCAGTACTTC.

The chain combines TRBV5-1 with TRBJ2-3; 9 bases agree with TRBD1. The germline V gene has CDR1 SGHRS and CDR2 YFSETQ. The CDR3 contains 15 residues. The V and J ends lost 3 bases and 6 bases, in that order; junction bases with no gene match: 8. The DNA of the CDR3 is TGCGCCAGCAGCTCGACAGGGGGGTTTTTGGATACGCAGTATTTT. It specifies CASSSTGGFLDTQYF.

CDR3 sequence reads: CASRTGQETQYF. In nucleotides, the CDR3 is TGTGCCAGCAGGACGGGACAAGAGACCCAGTACTTC. The V gene is TRBV7-2, the J gene TRBJ2-5; perhaps TRBD2 as D (5 bases). The CDR3 covers 12 residues. Per germline, CDR1 SGHTA and CDR2 FQGNSA. Trimming took 6 bases from V and 2 from J, leaving 7 bases between them.

The CDR3 DNA reads as TGCGCCAGCAGCATAAAGGGACAGGGGAGTCCCTACGAGCAGTACTTC. Translation gives CASSIKGQGSPYEQYF. The chain uses TRBV5-1 and TRBJ2-7; 10 positions agree with TRBD1. The germline CDR1 and CDR2 sequences are SGHRS and YFSETQ. V was pared by 4 bases and J by 2 bases, with 9 bases of the junction left unmatched. This CDR3 has 16 amino acids.